The 27 T cell receptor beta chains below were found in one sample sequenced in a study of T-cell reconstitution after alpha-beta-depleted transplantation in children. The TCRbeta library incorporated unique molecular identifiers. MiXCR was run by TCRdb on the PCR reads, yielding one entry per CDR3 protein. The sample gives around 530,000 distinct CDR3 sequences, approximately 32% of which show up once; about 2.3% is in the top ten. The sequences come from PBMCs from the stem cell graft donor, collected from the stem cell graft. The receptors originated from a human donor who donated a stem cell graft to a child with aplastic anemia.

The count of this clonotype is one. This chain connects TRBV6-2 or TRBV6-3 to TRBJ2-5, with 8 bases fitting TRBD2. The length of the CDR3 is 14 residues. J was trimmed by 2 bases and V by 6 bases; bases with no gene match: 5. Germline lookup yields CDR1 MNHEY and CDR2 SVGEGT. In DNA form, the CDR3 reads TGTGCCAGCAGATCCGGGAGGGCGCAAGAGACCCAGTACTTC. This translates into CASRSGRAQETQYF.

The genes are TRBV12-3 or TRBV12-4 and TRBJ1-2, with D perhaps matching TRBD1 (5 bases). This CDR3 is built from 15 residues. V was clipped by 1 base and J by 4 bases, with 13 bases between them. CDR3 coding DNA: TGTGCCAGCAGTTTAGGACAAACAGGTCCCTATGGCTACACCTTC. Amino acid sequence: CASSLGQTGPYGYTF.

This clonotype appeared many times. The J gene is TRBJ2-1, the V gene TRBV11-3, with 9 bases fitting TRBD2. CDR1 and CDR2 from the germline V gene are SGHNT and YENEEA. V shed 1 base and J 5 bases; nucleotides not matched to a gene: 3. This CDR3 has 15 residues. The CDR3: CASSLGAGGDNEQFF. CDR3 sequence (DNA): TGTGCCAGCAGCTTAGGAGCGGGAGGCGACAATGAGCAGTTCTTC.

The chain joins TRBV7-2 to TRBJ2-3; D unclear. CDR1 and CDR2 from the germline V gene are SGHTA and FQGNSA. Trimming removed 3 bases from V and 9 bases from J, with 13 bases in between. The CDR3 runs 13 residues. This CDR3 reads CASSFDHLSTQYF. As DNA, the CDR3 is TGTGCCAGCAGCTTTGACCACCTCTCGACGCAGTATTTT.

V is TRBV12-3 or TRBV12-4 and J is TRBJ1-1; D gene ambiguous. This CDR3 contains 13 residues. Trimming shortened V by 6 bases and J by 4 bases, and 12 bases separated the two germline ends. The CDR3, as DNA: TGTGCCAGCAGGCGACGGGATGGCACTGAAGCTTTCTTT. It specifies CASRRRDGTEAFF.

This clonotype was seen a handful of times. The chain employs TRBV25-1 and TRBJ2-1; 9 bases match TRBD2. The CDR3 is made up of 16 amino acids. Germline CDR1 reads MGHDK; CDR2 reads SYGVNS. The junction had 11 bases not matched to a gene; V was cut back by 2 bases and J by 9 bases. CDR3 region: CASSELPVGSGSEQFF. Here the CDR3 DNA reads TGTGCCAGCAGTGAACTTCCGGTTGGTAGCGGGAGTGAGCAGTTCTTC.

The J gene is TRBJ1-4, the V gene TRBV29-1; possibly TRBD1 for D (6 bases). Germline assignment: CDR1 SQVTM and CDR2 ANQGSEA. V was shortened by 5 bases and J by 12 bases, with 19 bases between the two germline ends. The CDR3 extends over 13 amino acids. The CDR3 bases are TGCAGCGTTCAGGACACCCCAGGGGTGGAACTGTTTTTT. It is translated as CSVQDTPGVELFF.

This clonotype occurred a few times. This chain uses TRBV6-2 or TRBV6-3 with TRBJ1-1; TRBD1 might be the D (5 bases). The CDR3 length is 15 residues. V was pared by 6 bases and J by 4 bases, with 18 bases between. Germline V gene sequence: CDR1 MNHEY, CDR2 SVGEGT. In DNA form, the CDR3 reads TGTGCCAGCAGCCGCGCGGGACTCTCGGGCACTGAAGCTTTCTTT. Encoded protein: CASSRAGLSGTEAFF.

V usage is TRBV18 and J usage is TRBJ1-6; the D is unclear. Looked up from germline, CDR1 is KGHSH and CDR2 is LQKENI. The V end was cut by 4 bases, the J end by 6 bases, with 4 bases between. CDR3 size: 12 residues. The CDR3 loop is CASSRGNSPLHF. The CDR3 coding sequence is TGTGCCAGCTCACGGGGTAATTCACCCCTCCACTTT. Based on the CDR3 plus reference TRBV18 and TRBJ1-6, the full variable domain is NAGVMQNPRHLVRRRGQEARLRCSPMKGHSHVYWYRQLPEEGLKFMVYLQKENIIDESGMPKERFSAEFPKEGPSILRIQQVVRGDSAAYFCASSRGNSPLHFGNGTRLTVT.

This clonotype turned up a few times. CDR3 nucleotide sequence: TGTGCCAGCAGCTTGGGACAGGGGGCGAGCTACGAGCAGTACTTC. Its protein product is CASSLGQGASYEQYF. This chain uses TRBV5-6 with TRBJ2-7; TRBD1 matches 10 bases. There are 15 residues in the CDR3. Trimming at V came to 0 bases and at J to 3 bases, leaving 3 bases not matched to a gene. CDR1 and CDR2 from the germline V gene are SGHDT and YYEEEE.

A few counts support this clonotype. The chain is built from TRBV7-2 and TRBJ2-7; the D call may be TRBD1 or TRBD2 (5 bases each). The length of the CDR3 is 15 residues. Germline CDR1 and CDR2: SGHTA and FQGNSA. Trimming cost V 5 bases and J 0 bases, with 14 bases left between them. Here the CDR3 reads CASSNLGRSSYEQYF. The CDR3, as DNA: TGTGCCAGCAGCAATCTGGGACGGAGCTCCTACGAGCAGTACTTC.

This clonotype was picked up a small number of times. The chain is built from TRBV18 and TRBJ2-1; D ambiguous. Germline V lookup: CDR1 KGHSH, CDR2 LQKENI. The CDR3 runs to 12 residues. V was clipped by 3 bases and J by 7 bases, with 7 bases between them. The CDR3 DNA is TGTGCCAGCTCACCGACATCAAATGAGCAGTTCTTC. Translating it yields CASSPTSNEQFF.

The gene calls are TRBV7-9 and TRBJ1-1; D is perhaps TRBD1 (5 bases). This CDR3 has 15 amino acids. CDR1 SEHNR and CDR2 FQNEAQ come from the germline V gene (reference sequence). Between the trimmed V and J ends, which lost 0 bases and 4 bases, there was a span of 12 bases. Here the CDR3 DNA reads TGTGCCAGCAGCTTAGCGACGATGGGGGGCACTGAAGCTTTCTTT. Its translation: CASSLATMGGTEAFF. Full variable domain (remainder filled in from reference TRBV7-9 and TRBJ1-1): DTGVSQNPRHKITKRGQNVTFRCDPISEHNRLYWYRQTLGQGPEFLTYFQNEAQLEKSRLLSDRFSAERPKGSFSTLEIQRTEQGDSAMYLCASSLATMGGTEAFFGQGTRLTVV.

Only a few counts were recorded for this clonotype. This sequence joins TRBV30 and TRBJ1-1; D unclear. Trimming took 1 base from V and 0 from J, leaving 3 bases between them. The CDR3 runs to 12 residues. Per the germline V gene, CDR1 is GTSNPN and CDR2 is SVGIG (reference sequence). As DNA, the CDR3 is TGTGCCTGGAGTGCACTGAACACTGAAGCTTTCTTT. It yields the protein CAWSALNTEAFF.

Only a few counts were recorded for this clonotype. J is TRBJ2-5 and V is TRBV9, with D possibly TRBD1 on 5 matching bases. Germline V gene lookup returns CDR1 SGDLS and CDR2 YYNGEE. V lost 0 bases and J lost 4, with 10 bases in between. This CDR3 is 14 amino acids long. The CDR3 region is CASSVDQGRETQYF. In DNA form, the CDR3 reads TGTGCCAGCAGCGTAGATCAGGGAAGAGAGACCCAGTACTTC.

The rearrangement uses TRBV12-3 or TRBV12-4 and TRBJ2-2; perhaps D is TRBD1 or TRBD2 (5 bases each). V was clipped by 6 bases and J by 6 bases, with 17 bases between them. This CDR3 is 15 amino acids long. In DNA, the CDR3 is TGTGCCAGCAGCCAACCCACGAGGGGACCCGGGGAGCTGTTTTTT. It specifies CASSQPTRGPGELFF.

The CDR3 spells CSVRTSGTYEQYV. The CDR3 coding sequence is TGCAGCGTAAGGACTAGCGGGACCTACGAGCAGTACGTC. The chain uses TRBV29-1 and TRBJ2-7, with 12 bases aligning to TRBD2. The CDR3 runs to 13 residues. With 6 bases clipped from V and 2 bases from J, the junction kept 2 bases outside the gene matches. Per the germline V gene, CDR1 is SQVTM and CDR2 is ANQGSEA.

In this sample, this clonotype turned up a few times. The chain has TRBV6-6 and TRBJ1-1; unclear D gene. The germline V gene has CDR1 MNHNY and CDR2 SVGAGI (reference sequence). The CDR3 totals 13 residues. Trimming left V 2 bases short and J 3 bases short, with 7 bases between. CDR3 region: CASSYGLDTEAFF. The CDR3 DNA is TGTGCCAGCAGTTACGGGCTGGACACTGAAGCTTTCTTT.

This clonotype has a handful of counts. This chain joins TRBV7-3 and TRBJ2-3; D not certain. Per germline, CDR1 SGHTA and CDR2 FQGTGA. The CDR3 extends over 13 amino acids. V was clipped by 5 bases and J by 1 base, with 7 bases between them. The CDR3 here is CASSVPGTDTQYF. Written as DNA, the CDR3 is TGTGCCAGCAGCGTGCCGGGCACAGATACGCAGTATTTT.

This chain links TRBV19 with TRBJ1-2; no clear D gene. Germline CDR1 is LNHDA and CDR2 is SQIVND (reference sequence). Trimming took off 3 bases at V and 4 bases at J, with 9 bases between the two ends. CDR3 length equals 13 residues. The CDR3 spells CASSMLEFYGYTF. CDR3 nucleotide sequence: TGTGCCAGTAGTATGTTGGAGTTCTATGGCTACACCTTC.

This chain connects TRBV4-3 to TRBJ2-2, with D unclear. Looked up from germline, CDR1 is LGHNA and CDR2 is YSLEER. V gave up 3 bases and J gave up 1 base, with 9 bases separating them. This CDR3 contains 15 residues. CDR3 sequence reads: CASSQLGMNTGELFF. The CDR3 region has the DNA TGCGCCAGCAGCCAGCTAGGGATGAACACCGGGGAGCTGTTTTTT.

This clonotype was seen more than once but under ten times. This chain joins TRBV10-3 and TRBJ1-1, with unresolved D. V lost 0 bases and J lost 3, with 11 bases in between. Germline V gene sequence: CDR1 ENHRY, CDR2 SYGVKD. This CDR3 spans 15 amino acids. The CDR3 sequence: CAISESLSRDTEAFF. The CDR3 region has the DNA TGTGCCATCAGTGAGTCCCTTTCGCGGGACACTGAAGCTTTCTTT.

In this sample, this clonotype turned up a few times. This chain joins TRBV5-1 and TRBJ2-3; D call uncertain. Germline CDR1 reads SGHRS; CDR2 reads YFSETQ. This CDR3 has 15 residues. Trimming removed 2 bases from V and 1 base from J, with 11 bases in between. The CDR3, as DNA: TGCGCCAGCAGCTTAGACTTTCTCGGCACAGATACGCAGTATTTT. This codes for CASSLDFLGTDTQYF.

This clonotype was seen a few times. The rearrangement uses TRBV7-7 and TRBJ2-1, with TRBD2 matching 10 bases. V was clipped by 5 bases and J by 4 bases; unmatched bases: 11. This CDR3 has 17 amino acids. Germline V gene lookup returns CDR1 SSHAT and CDR2 FNYEAQ (reference sequence). The CDR3 spells CASSPGPRTSGYNEQFF. CDR3 sequence (DNA): TGTGCCAGCAGCCCAGGTCCCCGGACTAGCGGATACAATGAGCAGTTCTTC.

V gene TRBV10-3 combines with J gene TRBJ2-7; D is unresolved. This CDR3 has 13 residues. The germline V and J ends were trimmed by 7 bases and 0 bases, with 10 bases remaining between them. Germline CDR1 and CDR2: ENHRY and SYGVKD. CDR3 DNA sequence: TGTGCCATCAAGGGTCCGAGCTCCTACGAGCAGTACTTC. It translates to CAIKGPSSYEQYF.

For the CDR3, the DNA is TGTGCCAGCAGTTTCGGGACTAGTCGCGAGCAGTACGTC. Its translation: CASSFGTSREQYV. V is TRBV12-3 or TRBV12-4 and J is TRBJ2-7, with 8 nucleotides matching TRBD2. This CDR3 has 13 residues. V was clipped by 3 bases and J by 6 bases; unmatched bases: 4.

This chain connects TRBV28 to TRBJ1-5; D possibly corresponds to TRBD1 (5 bases). The CDR3 has 14 amino acids. Looked up from germline, CDR1 is MDHEN and CDR2 is SYDVKM. Between the trimmed V and J ends, which lost 7 bases and 3 bases, there was a span of 13 bases. The CDR3 loop is CASNPDSYNQPQHF. CDR3 coding DNA: TGTGCCAGCAACCCTGACAGCTACAATCAGCCCCAGCATTTT. The full variable domain, rest sourced from reference TRBV28 and TRBJ1-5, is DVKVTQSSRYLVKRTGEKVFLECVQDMDHENMFWYRQDPGLGLRLIYFSYDVKMKEKGDIPEGYSVSREKKERFSLILESASTNQTSMYLCASNPDSYNQPQHFGDGTRLSIL.